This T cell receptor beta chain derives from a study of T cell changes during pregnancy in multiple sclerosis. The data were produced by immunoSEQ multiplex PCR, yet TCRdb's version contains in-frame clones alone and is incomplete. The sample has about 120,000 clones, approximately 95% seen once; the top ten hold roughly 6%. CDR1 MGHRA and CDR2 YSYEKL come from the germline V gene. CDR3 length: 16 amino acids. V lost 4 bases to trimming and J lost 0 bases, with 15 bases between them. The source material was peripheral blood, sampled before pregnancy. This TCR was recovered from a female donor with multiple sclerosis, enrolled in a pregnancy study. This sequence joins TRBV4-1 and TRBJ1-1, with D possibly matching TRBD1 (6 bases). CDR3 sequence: CASSLTPGTMNTEAFF. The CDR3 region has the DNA TGCGCCAGCAGCCTGACCCCGGGGACAATGAACACTGAAGCTTTCTTT.